This TCR beta chain was obtained from a study of control samples from healthy donors and cancer patients. Libraries were prepared by immunoSEQ multiplex PCR; TCRdb keeps only in-frame clonotypes and omits some of them. Among about 59,000 clones listed, over 75% were seen once. This CDR3 comprises 14 residues. Germline V lookup: CDR1 KGHSH, CDR2 LQKENI. V lost 3 bases, J lost 5 bases, and 11 bases lay in between. The sample was PBMCs. This TCR was sampled from a woman in her sixties with lung cancer. The gene calls are TRBV18 and TRBJ1-5; TRBD1 might be the D (6 bases). The CDR3 region is CASSPGNRDQPQHF. The CDR3 region has the DNA TGTGCCAGCTCACCGGGGAACAGGGATCAGCCCCAGCATTTT. The variable domain in full, completed from reference TRBV18 and TRBJ1-5, reads NAGVMQNPRHLVRRRGQEARLRCSPMKGHSHVYWYRQLPEEGLKFMVYLQKENIIDESGMPKERFSAEFPKEGPSILRIQQVVRGDSAAYFCASSPGNRDQPQHFGDGTRLSIL.